What follows are 8 T cell receptor beta chains derived from one specimen sequenced in a study of T cells in Graves' hyperthyroidism and ophthalmopathy (dated by TCRdb to between 2019 and 2020). Libraries were made using multiplex PCR. Sequencing was carried out with an Illumina HiSeq 2000. The TCR beta CDR3 regions were amplified from RNA transcripts. The first round of RT-PCR for the TCR CDR3 was performed with the HTBI primer set and the Qiagen OneStep RT-PCR kit. The raw public data were reprocessed by TCRdb itself: fastp quality trimming at Q25, MiXCR clonotype calling, in-frame beta chains only. Rows with one shared CDR3 protein collapse into an entry with the most common genes and DNA. Recorded for this sample are nearly 600,000 distinct CDR3 sequences; more than 13% of them occurred a single time. The ten largest clones capture roughly 7% of the sample. The specimen was blood. The receptors come from a woman aged 18-29 years with Graves' ophthalmopathy.

The V call is TRBV10-3, the J call TRBJ1-1; D possibly corresponds to TRBD1 (5 bases). The CDR3 spans 13 residues. Per the germline V gene, CDR1 is ENHRY and CDR2 is SYGVKD. The V end was cut by 6 bases, the J end by 8 bases, with 16 bases between. CDR3 nucleotides: TGTGCCATCAGAGAAGGGGAACAGCCCGAAGCTTTCTTT. This gives the protein CAIREGEQPEAFF.

This clonotype was seen a handful of times. This chain links TRBV5-1 with TRBJ2-7, with D tentatively TRBD2 (6 bases). This CDR3 region has 13 residues. V dropped 4 bases and J dropped 2 bases, with 10 bases sitting between them. Germline V gene sequence: CDR1 SGHRS, CDR2 YFSETQ. The CDR3 sequence: CASSDGTAYEQYF. The CDR3, as DNA: TGCGCCAGCAGCGACGGGACTGCCTACGAGCAGTACTTC.

Here the CDR3 reads CASSIGAEPQHF. CDR3 in DNA: TGTGCCAGTAGTATAGGAGCGGAGCCCCAGCATTTT. This chain uses TRBV19 with TRBJ1-5; no clear D gene. CDR1 and CDR2 (germline): LNHDA, SQIVND (reference sequence). The CDR3 covers 12 residues. The V end was cut by 1 base, the J end by 8 bases, with 6 bases between.

The V call is TRBV4-3, the J call TRBJ2-5; 7 positions match TRBD1. The V gene's germline CDR1 is LGHNA and CDR2 YSLEER. V was pared by 1 base and J by 4 bases, with 6 bases of the junction left unmatched. The CDR3 is made up of 15 amino acids. The CDR3 coding sequence is TGCGCCAGCAGCCAAGCGACAGGGTTGGGAGAGACCCAGTACTTC. Its translation is CASSQATGLGETQYF.

The gene calls are TRBV6-2 or TRBV6-3 and TRBJ2-7; no definite D call. The CDR3 sequence is 15 residues long. V lost 8 bases, J lost 4 bases, and 21 bases lay in between. Germline-derived CDR1 and CDR2 are MNHEY and SVGEGT. DNA of the CDR3: TGTGCCAGCGGATCAGCTTCCTTAACCTTTTACGAGCAGTACTTC. Residues: CASGSASLTFYEQYF.

With regard to this clonotype: Being one base from a much bigger clone, this may be a read error. The rearrangement links TRBV7-2 to TRBJ1-1; D uncertain. The CDR3 is 12 amino acids. V lost 8 bases to trimming and J lost 10 bases, with 17 bases between them. Germline assignment: CDR1 SGHTA and CDR2 FQGNSA. CDR3 protein: CASGPGRSGAFF. The CDR3, as DNA: TGTGCCAGCGGGCCCGGAAGGAGCGGAGCTTTCTTT. The entire variable domain, with the rest obtained from reference TRBV7-2 and TRBJ1-1, is as follows: GAGVSQSPSNKVTEKGKDVELRCDPISGHTALYWYRQSLGQGLEFLIYFQGNSAPDKSGLPSDRFSAERTGGSVSTLTIQRTQQEDSAVYLCASGPGRSGAFFGQGTRLTVV.

V is TRBV7-9 and J is TRBJ1-4; D is ambiguous. The germline V and J ends were trimmed by 2 bases and 4 bases, with 8 bases remaining between them. The germline gives CDR1 SEHNR, CDR2 FQNEAQ (reference sequence). This CDR3 contains 14 residues. The CDR3 coding sequence is TGTGCCAGCAGCTTATTGGACCGTAATGAAAAACTGTTTTTT. Residues: CASSLLDRNEKLFF.

The rearrangement uses TRBV28 and TRBJ2-7; a weak D match, TRBD1 (6 bases). Trimming cost V 6 bases and J 0 bases, with 15 bases left between them. Germline V gives CDR1 MDHEN, CDR2 SYDVKM. The CDR3 covers 15 residues. CDR3 DNA sequence: TGTGCCAGCAGACAACAGGGCCTCAGCTCCTACGAGCAGTACTTC. Amino acid sequence: CASRQQGLSSYEQYF.